Shown below are 8 T cell receptor beta chains from a single sample sequenced in a study of PD-1 blockade in mismatch repair-deficient tumors. This table comes from immunoSEQ multiplex PCR, and its TCRdb copy is limited to in-frame clones, with some not included. The sample has approximately 15,000 clones, more than 80% seen once; the top ten hold approximately 10%. Stated time point: approximately nine-day in vitro stimulation with candidate neoantigen peptide 5. These TCRs are of unknown antigen specificity. Sequenced here: cells cultured in vitro, sampled from a patient treated with pembrolizumab. The origin of the receptors is an adult with mismatch repair-deficient cancer.

This rearrangement joins TRBV30 to TRBJ1-3; D unresolved. Looked up from germline, CDR1 is GTSNPN and CDR2 is SVGIG (reference sequence). V lost 0 bases to trimming and J lost 0 bases, with 6 bases between them. This CDR3 region has 14 residues. The CDR3 protein is CAWSVSLSGNTIYF. CDR3 bases: TGTGCCTGGAGTGTAAGTCTCTCTGGAAACACCATATATTTT.

The gene calls are TRBV7-9 and TRBJ1-3; 10 bases align to TRBD1. The CDR3 has 16 amino acids. Unmatched junction bases numbered 5, after V lost 5 bases and J lost 1 base. Germline values: CDR1 SEHNR, CDR2 FQNEAQ (reference sequence). The CDR3 DNA reads as TGTGCCAGCAGCCTGGGACAGGGGCTATCTGGAAACACCATATATTTT. It translates to CASSLGQGLSGNTIYF.

This chain uses TRBV2 with TRBJ1-1, with D possibly matching TRBD1 (5 bases). Trimming stripped 7 bases from V and 1 base from J, with 13 bases between. Germline V lookup: CDR1 SNHLY, CDR2 FYNNEI. The CDR3 totals 14 residues. In nucleotides, the CDR3 is TGTGCCAGCATCACAGGACATAAGAACACTGAAGCTTTCTTT. Translated, it gives CASITGHKNTEAFF.

The gene calls are TRBV4-1 and TRBJ2-2; D unresolved. Trimming shortened V by 1 base and J by 7 bases, and 7 bases separated the two germline ends. CDR1 is MGHRA and CDR2 is YSYEKL in the germline V gene. The CDR3 extends over 13 amino acids. CDR3: CASSQGDLGELFF. In DNA form, the CDR3 reads TGCGCCAGCAGCCAAGGGGATCTCGGGGAGCTGTTTTTT.

The chain combines TRBV19 with TRBJ1-4; tentatively, D is TRBD1 (5 bases). CDR3 length equals 17 residues. Germline CDR1 is LNHDA and CDR2 is SQIVND (reference sequence). Trimming left V 3 bases short and J 0 bases short, with 14 bases between. The DNA for the CDR3 is TGTGCCAGTAGTATCCCCGAGCAGGGACCAACTAATGAAAAACTGTTTTTT. This encodes CASSIPEQGPTNEKLFF.

The V call is TRBV6-6, the J call TRBJ2-3; 9 positions match TRBD2. Germline values: CDR1 MNHNY, CDR2 SVGAGI (reference sequence). The CDR3 covers 15 residues. Trimming at V came to 8 bases and at J to 7 bases, leaving 13 bases not matched to a gene. CDR3 nucleotide sequence: TGTGCCAGCGGTCCAGGAGCGGGAGGTGCGAATACGCAGTATTTT. It translates to CASGPGAGGANTQYF.

This chain links TRBV1 with TRBJ2-5; whether TRBD2, the table's D call, matches the DNA was not checked. TRBV1 is a recognized pseudogene. CDR3 length: 16 residues. The CDR3: CTSSQPDTSGKETQYF. CDR3 nucleotides: TGCACCAGCAGCCAACCCGATACTAGCGGTAAAGAGACCCAGTACTTC.

This clone has only a few counts. Other nucleotide sequences from this sample produce the same CDR3. The genes are TRBV9 and TRBJ1-1; possibly TRBD1 for D (5 bases). V was pared by 4 bases and J by 1 base, with 8 bases between. Germline V gives CDR1 SGDLS, CDR2 YYNGEE. This CDR3 has 13 residues. The CDR3 sequence is CASSPRGNTEAFF. The DNA for the CDR3 is TGTGCCAGCAGCCCAAGGGGGAACACTGAAGCTTTCTTT.